This TCR delta chain was found in a study of gamma-delta T cells after stem cell transplantation. TCRdb repeated clone calling on the RT-PCR reads with CATT. The profile shows roughly 5,400 delta-chain clones, 9.8% of them singletons. This clone has just a few counts. Its ends do not fully match the called genes, so a read error is possible. This CDR3 contains 20 residues. CDR1 is GEAIGNYY, CDR2 EKD, per germline. Source material: gamma-delta T cells. The clonotype originates from a human donor. It is not recorded whose cells these are; they may come from a transplant donor. The chain combines TRDV2 with TRDJ1, with D maybe TRDD3 (5 bases). CDR3 nucleotides: TGTGCCTGTGACCCCCTTGGCTCCGAGACGCCCGGCTGTGGGATCGATACACTCATCTTT. It specifies CACDPLGSETPGCGIDTLIF.